The 17 T cell receptor beta chains below come from one sample, sequenced in a study of OX40 agonist ivuxolimab in advanced cancers. Profiled with immunoSEQ multiplex PCR; TCRdb holds only in-frame clones, not every one. The sample carries about 100,000 clones, around nine tenths recorded once. Sequencing was performed on CD4+ or CD8+ T cells sorted from blood, taken in a trial of the OX40 agonist ivuxolimab. The source is an adult with an advanced solid tumor such as melanoma, head and neck, liver or kidney cancer.

The chain links TRBV9 to TRBJ2-5, with TRBD2 matching over 9 bases. With 1 base clipped from V and 2 bases from J, the junction kept 3 bases outside the gene matches. The CDR3 totals 15 residues. Germline V gene data show CDR1 as SGDLS and CDR2 as YYNGEE. CDR3 residues: CASSVSSGAQETQYF. The CDR3 DNA is TGTGCCAGCAGCGTATCTAGCGGGGCACAAGAGACCCAGTACTTC.

The gene calls are TRBV6-1 and TRBJ1-1; D unclear. Trimming pared 5 bases from V and 0 bases from J, leaving 13 bases between. CDR3 length: 15 amino acids. Germline CDR1 reads MNHNS; CDR2 reads SASEGT. In DNA, the CDR3 is TGTGCCAGCAGTAATTCAAGAGGCATGAACACTGAAGCTTTCTTT. This codes for CASSNSRGMNTEAFF.

The J gene is TRBJ2-7, the V gene TRBV19, with 8 bases lining up with TRBD1. This CDR3 contains 14 residues. Germline lookup yields CDR1 LNHDA and CDR2 SQIVND (reference sequence). After removal of 8 bases from V and 7 bases from J, the junction contained 13 bases not matched to a gene. The CDR3 here is CASSPDRGPGEQYF. The DNA of the CDR3 is TGTGCCAGTTCGCCCGACAGGGGCCCTGGAGAGCAGTACTTC. The whole variable domain, remainder taken from reference TRBV19 and TRBJ2-7, is DGGITQSPKYLFRKEGQNVTLSCEQNLNHDAMYWYRQDPGQGLRLIYYSQIVNDFQKGDIAEGYSVSREKKESFPLTVTSAQKNPTAFYLCASSPDRGPGEQYFGPGTRLTVT.

This clone was seen a single time. DNA of the CDR3: TGTGCCAGTATAGTTACAGCCCGAGGCAGCAATCAGCCCCAGCATTTT. This encodes CASIVTARGSNQPQHF. The rearrangement joins TRBV19 to TRBJ1-5, with D unresolved. This CDR3 spans 16 amino acids. CDR1 LNHDA and CDR2 SQIVND come from the germline V gene (reference sequence). V dropped 7 bases and J dropped 1 base, with 17 bases sitting between them.

The chain combines TRBV5-4 with TRBJ2-2; D may be TRBD1 (5 bases). Germline V lookup: CDR1 SGHNT, CDR2 YYREEE (reference sequence). This CDR3 is 13 amino acids long. V dropped 4 bases and J dropped 4 bases, with 8 bases sitting between them. CDR3 amino acids: CASSPQGTGELFF. The DNA of the CDR3 is TGTGCCAGCAGCCCTCAGGGCACCGGGGAGCTGTTTTTT.

The chain uses TRBV7-2 and TRBJ2-7; 9 positions agree with TRBD1. CDR3 length equals 16 residues. V lost 0 bases, J lost 6 bases, and 9 bases stayed unmatched. The germline V gene encodes CDR1 SGHTA and CDR2 FQGNSA. The CDR3 nucleotides are TGTGCCAGCAGCTTAGCGGGTCGGGGGACAGGGATCGAGCAGTACTTC. Its protein product is CASSLAGRGTGIEQYF. Variable domain in full (rest from reference TRBV7-2 and TRBJ2-7): GAGVSQSPSNKVTEKGKDVELRCDPISGHTALYWYRQSLGQGLEFLIYFQGNSAPDKSGLPSDRFSAERTGGSVSTLTIQRTQQEDSAVYLCASSLAGRGTGIEQYFGPGTRLTVT.

The J gene is TRBJ2-3, the V gene TRBV27; 8 bases are a match to TRBD2. This CDR3 has 15 residues. Trimming took 4 bases from V and 4 from J; bases not matched to a gene: 7. Germline-derived CDR1 and CDR2 are MNHEY and SMNVEV (reference sequence). CDR3 region: CASSSGGGFADTQYF. The DNA for the CDR3 is TGTGCCAGCAGTTCCGGGGGGGGGTTCGCAGATACGCAGTATTTT.

CDR3 nucleotides: TGTGCCAGCAGCTGGAAGTCCTACAATGAGCAGTTCTTC. Translation: CASSWKSYNEQFF. The genes are TRBV5-8 and TRBJ2-1; D remains unclear. V was trimmed by 3 bases and J by 1 base, leaving 5 bases between them. The CDR3 length is 13 residues. Germline assignment: CDR1 SGHTS and CDR2 YDEGEE.

The chain joins TRBV18 to TRBJ2-7, with D possibly called TRBD1 or TRBD2 (5 bases each). The ends were cut back, 0 bases at V and 6 bases at J, with 9 bases in the middle. Germline loops: CDR1 KGHSH, CDR2 LQKENI. The CDR3 contains 13 residues. CDR3 coding DNA: TGTGCCAGCTCACCACCGGGGGTTCCCGAGCAGTACTTC. This gives the protein CASSPPGVPEQYF.

V usage is TRBV18 and J usage is TRBJ1-1; the D is unclear. The CDR3 contains 13 residues. Between the trimmed V and J ends, which lost 3 bases and 1 base, there was a span of 6 bases. Germline V gives CDR1 KGHSH, CDR2 LQKENI. The CDR3: CASSPTANTEAFF. The CDR3 DNA sequence: TGTGCCAGCTCACCCACCGCGAACACTGAAGCTTTCTTT. Complete variable domain (other parts from reference TRBV18 and TRBJ1-1): NAGVMQNPRHLVRRRGQEARLRCSPMKGHSHVYWYRQLPEEGLKFMVYLQKENIIDESGMPKERFSAEFPKEGPSILRIQQVVRGDSAAYFCASSPTANTEAFFGQGTRLTVV.

V is TRBV2 and J is TRBJ2-1, with TRBD2 identical over 10 bases. Germline V gene sequence: CDR1 SNHLY, CDR2 FYNNEI. This CDR3 spans 15 amino acids. V lost 5 bases to trimming and J lost 8 bases; unmatched junction nucleotides: 9. CDR3: CASSRLAGGGYEQFF. The CDR3 nucleotides read TGTGCCAGCAGTAGGTTAGCGGGAGGTGGATATGAGCAGTTCTTC.

The CDR3 nucleotides read TGTGCCAGTAGTATGAAGGGCACTGAAGCTTTCTTT. Its protein product is CASSMKGTEAFF. The rearrangement links TRBV19 to TRBJ1-1; no clear D. Trimming pared 3 bases from V and 4 bases from J, leaving 6 bases between. Germline CDR1 LNHDA, CDR2 SQIVND (reference sequence). The CDR3 covers 12 residues.

This clone occurred once. The V and J genes are TRBV4-3 and TRBJ2-2; D might be TRBD2 (7 bases). Trimming removed 1 base from V and 3 bases from J, with 15 bases in between. The germline V gene encodes CDR1 LGHNA and CDR2 YSLEER. The CDR3 is made up of 17 amino acids. The CDR3 reads CASSQAGGAGDTGELFF. In DNA form, the CDR3 reads TGCGCCAGCAGCCAAGCTGGGGGGGCAGGGGACACCGGGGAGCTGTTTTTT.

The chain links TRBV27 to TRBJ2-3; the match to TRBD1 covers 10 bases. Germline lookup yields CDR1 MNHEY and CDR2 SMNVEV (reference sequence). The CDR3 has 15 residues. The V and J ends lost 4 bases and 3 bases, in that order; junction bases with no gene match: 4. The CDR3 spells CASSSRQGATDTQYF. CDR3 DNA sequence: TGTGCCAGCAGTTCCAGACAGGGGGCAACAGATACGCAGTATTTT.

The chain links TRBV6-6 to TRBJ2-5, with a possible D match to TRBD1 (6 bases). This CDR3 contains 15 residues. Germline CDR1 is MNHNY and CDR2 is SVGAGI (reference sequence). Trimming cost V 2 bases and J 4 bases, with 14 bases left between them. The CDR3 region is CASSYETGWGETQYF. The CDR3 DNA reads as TGTGCCAGCAGTTACGAGACAGGTTGGGGAGAGACCCAGTACTTC.

V usage is TRBV9 and J usage is TRBJ2-5; 7 bases align to TRBD1. This CDR3 is 15 amino acids long. Germline V gene lookup returns CDR1 SGDLS and CDR2 YYNGEE. After removal of 2 bases from V and 1 base from J, the junction contained 5 bases not matched to a gene. The CDR3 loop is CASSVWGQSQETQYF. As DNA, the CDR3 is TGTGCCAGCAGCGTCTGGGGACAGTCCCAAGAGACCCAGTACTTC.

V is TRBV28 and J is TRBJ2-3, with no clear D. CDR3 length: 12 amino acids. CDR1 and CDR2 from the germline V gene are MDHEN and SYDVKM. V lost 5 bases, J lost 6 bases, and 9 bases lay in between. The CDR3 loop is CASSVRSDTQYF. DNA of the CDR3: TGTGCCAGCAGTGTTAGATCGGATACGCAGTATTTT.